The 6 T cell receptor beta chains in this list originate from one sample, sequenced in a study of blood T cell repertoires in COVID-19. Libraries were prepared by immunoSEQ multiplex PCR; TCRdb keeps only in-frame clonotypes and omits some of them. The sample consists of 70,000 to 100,000 clones, roughly 75% of them appearing once. Sequencing was carried out using peripheral blood. The receptors come from a woman in her forties or fifties with acute or convalescent COVID-19.

The J gene is TRBJ2-5, the V gene TRBV28, with 8 nucleotides matching TRBD2. V dropped 5 bases and J dropped 5; count of bases not matched to a gene: 13. CDR3 length equals 16 residues. CDR1 and CDR2 (germline): MDHEN, SYDVKM. The CDR3 protein is CASSPLGQRGRETQYF. DNA of the CDR3: TGTGCCAGCAGTCCCCTCGGTCAGCGGGGGAGGGAGACCCAGTACTTC. Supplemented by reference TRBV28 and TRBJ2-5, the full variable domain reads DVKVTQSSRYLVKRTGEKVFLECVQDMDHENMFWYRQDPGLGLRLIYFSYDVKMKEKGDIPEGYSVSREKKERFSLILESASTNQTSMYLCASSPLGQRGRETQYFGPGTRLLVL.

This clone appeared a few times. The V call is TRBV19, the J call TRBJ1-5, with 10 bases matching TRBD1. Germline V gives CDR1 LNHDA, CDR2 SQIVND (reference sequence). The V segment lost 6 bases and the J segment 5 bases; nucleotides outside the gene matches: 4. The CDR3 is 14 amino acids. The chain's CDR3 is CASRGQGRYQPQHF. DNA of the CDR3: TGTGCCAGTAGGGGACAGGGGAGGTATCAGCCCCAGCATTTT.

CDR3 residues: CTSSQSQGQESNQPQHF. The DNA of the CDR3 is TGCACCAGCAGCCAGTCGCAGGGACAAGAAAGCAATCAGCCCCAGCATTTT. V is TRBV1 and J is TRBJ1-5; TRBD1 was called by the table and not checked on the DNA. TRBV1 is listed as a pseudogene. The CDR3 consists of 17 residues.

This clone was counted a few times. The gene calls are TRBV4-1 and TRBJ1-2; tentatively, D is TRBD1 (6 bases). Per the germline V gene, CDR1 is MGHRA and CDR2 is YSYEKL. V was pared by 6 bases and J by 6 bases, with 14 bases between. CDR3 length: 13 amino acids. The CDR3 DNA reads as TGCGCCAGCAGTATTCAGGGGTATGATGGCTACACCTTC. Encoded protein: CASSIQGYDGYTF.

This chain links TRBV28 with TRBJ1-1; the D is unclear. This CDR3 is 13 amino acids long. V was cut by 7 bases and J by 2 bases, with 11 bases left in between. Per germline, CDR1 MDHEN and CDR2 SYDVKM. CDR3 DNA: TGTGCCAGCACCCCTAGAGAAAACACTGAAGCTTTCTTT. Its translation is CASTPRENTEAFF.

The rearrangement joins TRBV4-2 to TRBJ1-1; no reliable D call. Germline CDR1 and CDR2: LGHNA and YNFKEQ. V was trimmed by 0 bases and J by 3 bases, leaving 8 bases between them. The CDR3 has 14 residues. CDR3 in DNA: TGTGCCAGCAGCCAAGATTTGAGGGACACTGAAGCTTTCTTT. Its protein is CASSQDLRDTEAFF.